Below, 30 T cell receptor beta chains from the same sample are listed, as sequenced in a study of T-cell reconstitution after alpha-beta-depleted transplantation in children. Unique molecular identifiers were incorporated into the prepared TCRbeta library. Using its own MiXCR run on the PCR reads, TCRdb lists one record per CDR3 protein. Here the sample spans approximately 270,000 distinct CDR3 sequences, about 10% being singletons. Source: PBMCs from the stem cell graft donor, taken from the stem cell graft. Receptor source: a human donor who donated a stem cell graft to a child with SCID.

This clonotype came up many times. The chain combines TRBV7-9 with TRBJ2-7, with TRBD1 matching 8 bases. CDR1 and CDR2 from the germline V gene are SEHNR and FQNEAQ (reference sequence). The CDR3 is 14 residues long. The V and J ends lost 6 bases and 5 bases, in that order; junction bases with no gene match: 9. The CDR3 DNA reads as TGTGCCAGCAGTACGGACAGGGATTTCCACGAGCAGTACTTC. This gives the protein CASSTDRDFHEQYF.

V is TRBV27 and J is TRBJ1-2; TRBD1 agrees at 7 bases. CDR3 length equals 14 residues. Germline values: CDR1 MNHEY, CDR2 SMNVEV (reference sequence). After removal of 3 bases from V and 2 bases from J, the junction contained 3 bases not matched to a gene. The CDR3 here is CASSFSGGNYGYTF. DNA for the CDR3: TGTGCCAGCAGTTTTTCAGGGGGGAACTATGGCTACACCTTC.

This clonotype was seen ten or more times. This chain connects TRBV12-3 or TRBV12-4 to TRBJ2-2; 7 nucleotides line up with TRBD2. The CDR3 loop spans 13 amino acids. V lost 5 bases to trimming and J lost 4 bases; unmatched junction nucleotides: 1. For the CDR3, the DNA is TGTGCCAGCAGTCCGGGGGGCACCGGGGAGCTGTTTTTT. It encodes CASSPGGTGELFF.

The V call is TRBV19, the J call TRBJ1-1; possibly TRBD1 for D (5 bases). CDR3 length: 14 residues. V lost 7 bases, J lost 3 bases, and 15 bases lay in between. Germline V lookup: CDR1 LNHDA, CDR2 SQIVND (reference sequence). The CDR3 loop reads CASNKGLGDTEAFF. The CDR3 DNA sequence: TGTGCCAGTAATAAGGGGCTTGGGGACACTGAAGCTTTCTTT.

This clonotype has a handful of counts. The V gene is TRBV2, the J gene TRBJ2-2; 12 bases align to TRBD1. CDR1 is SNHLY, CDR2 FYNNEI, per germline. J gave up 2 bases and V 3 bases, and 19 bases lay outside the gene matches. The CDR3 runs to 22 residues. CDR3 coding DNA: TGTGCCAGCAGTGAGCCCTCCCCGGGGTTGGGACAGGGGGCATACAACACCGGGGAGCTGTTTTTT. Translating it yields CASSEPSPGLGQGAYNTGELFF.

The J gene is TRBJ1-1, the V gene TRBV20-1; unclear D gene. Germline CDR1 DFQATT, CDR2 SNEGSKA (reference sequence). Trimming took 6 bases from V and 2 from J, leaving 22 bases between them. The CDR3 has 16 amino acids. The CDR3: CSAPLRLIETNTEAFF. Written as DNA, the CDR3 is TGCAGTGCCCCTCTACGTCTAATCGAAACAAACACTGAAGCTTTCTTT.

This clonotype has a handful of counts. The V and J genes are TRBV20-1 and TRBJ2-3; perhaps TRBD2 as D (6 bases). Per germline, CDR1 DFQATT and CDR2 SNEGSKA (reference sequence). V was clipped by 0 bases and J by 4 bases, with 17 bases between them. This CDR3 contains 16 residues. This CDR3 reads CSARDGAGSFPDTQYF. The CDR3 DNA reads as TGCAGTGCTAGAGATGGGGCGGGGTCGTTTCCAGATACGCAGTATTTT.

This clonotype was counted a few times. The V call is TRBV27, the J call TRBJ1-5; 7 bases align to TRBD1. The CDR3 has 15 residues. Germline trimming cut 8 bases from V and 4 bases from J; bases unmatched to any gene: 11. CDR1 is MNHEY, CDR2 SMNVEV, per germline (reference sequence). DNA for the CDR3: TGTGCCAGCCGACCAGGGGGGTCTGGTAATCAGCCCCAGCATTTT. Protein sequence: CASRPGGSGNQPQHF.

The V call is TRBV3-1, the J call TRBJ2-5, with D tentatively TRBD1 or TRBD2 (5 bases each). Deletions cut 4 bases from V and 2 bases from J, with 11 bases between. The CDR3 is 14 amino acids. Germline assignment: CDR1 LGHDT and CDR2 YNNKEL (reference sequence). In DNA form, the CDR3 reads TGTGCCAGCAGCCCGAGGGGCAGGCAAGAGACCCAGTACTTC. This encodes CASSPRGRQETQYF.

This clonotype was recorded many times. The rearrangement uses TRBV12-3 or TRBV12-4 and TRBJ2-1, with D perhaps matching TRBD2 (5 bases). Deletions cut 2 bases from V and 0 bases from J, with 14 bases between. The CDR3 sequence is 17 residues long. The DNA for the CDR3 is TGTGCCAGCAGTTTATTGGCTAGCCTAATCTCCTACAATGAGCAGTTCTTC. It specifies CASSLLASLISYNEQFF.

The chain combines TRBV12-3 or TRBV12-4 with TRBJ2-7, with 7 bases identical to TRBD2. V shed 6 bases and J 5 bases; nucleotides not matched to a gene: 22. CDR3 size: 18 residues. CDR3 protein: CASRPGAGQGFRLHEQYF. CDR3 sequence (DNA): TGTGCCAGCAGACCTGGAGCGGGGCAGGGCTTTCGGCTCCACGAGCAGTACTTC.

This clonotype has at least ten counts. The V call is TRBV5-1, the J call TRBJ2-5; D is unclear. Germline V CDR1 and CDR2: SGHRS, YFSETQ. The CDR3 sequence is 11 residues long. Trimming cost V 3 bases and J 0 bases, with 0 bases left between them. CDR3 sequence (DNA): TGCGCCAGCAGCTACCAAGAGACCCAGTACTTC. It specifies CASSYQETQYF.

The V call is TRBV20-1, the J call TRBJ2-7, with D perhaps TRBD1 (6 bases). Trimming took 5 bases from V and 2 from J, leaving 16 bases between them. Germline CDR1 DFQATT, CDR2 SNEGSKA (reference sequence). The CDR3 runs 14 residues. CDR3 in amino acids: CSAWDTYQTYEQYF. The CDR3, as DNA: TGCAGTGCTTGGGACACCTATCAGACCTACGAGCAGTACTTC.

This clonotype was counted between two and nine times. V is TRBV7-6 and J is TRBJ1-1; possible D gene TRBD1, 6 bases. The CDR3 spans 14 residues. Germline-derived CDR1 and CDR2 are SGHVS and FNYEAQ. V shed 4 bases and J shed 6 bases, with 15 bases lying between them. CDR3 region: CASSYSRGSPEAFF. As DNA, the CDR3 is TGTGCCAGCAGCTACTCCAGGGGATCTCCTGAAGCTTTCTTT.

The chain links TRBV5-1 to TRBJ2-7; D possibly corresponds to TRBD1 (6 bases). The germline V gene encodes CDR1 SGHRS and CDR2 YFSETQ. V was trimmed by 2 bases and J by 0 bases, leaving 9 bases between them. This CDR3 contains 14 residues. CDR3 nucleotides: TGCGCCAGCAGCTTCAACAGGGACTCCTACGAGCAGTACTTC. Translated: CASSFNRDSYEQYF.

This clonotype showed up many times. This chain joins TRBV2 and TRBJ1-6; D not resolved. The CDR3 is 14 amino acids. The germline gives CDR1 SNHLY, CDR2 FYNNEI. Deletions cut 4 bases from V and 8 bases from J, with 12 bases between. The CDR3: CASSGMVVDSPLHF. The CDR3 bases are TGTGCCAGCAGTGGGATGGTTGTTGATTCACCCCTCCACTTT.

Many counts were recorded for this clonotype. CDR3 bases: TGCAGTGCTAGCGATGAGGGCACCTACAATGAGCAGTTCTTC. This codes for CSASDEGTYNEQFF. This chain uses TRBV20-1 with TRBJ2-1; the D gene is possibly TRBD2 (5 bases). V lost 3 bases to trimming and J lost 2 bases, with 11 bases between them. CDR1 and CDR2 (germline): DFQATT, SNEGSKA (reference sequence). This CDR3 spans 14 amino acids.

This chain uses TRBV20-1 with TRBJ2-7, with D unclear. The CDR3 is 14 residues long. Germline V CDR1 and CDR2: DFQATT, SNEGSKA (reference sequence). Deletions cut 5 bases from V and 4 bases from J, with 18 bases between. CDR3 sequence: CSAHHPVKSYEQYF. The CDR3 DNA sequence: TGCAGTGCTCATCACCCAGTCAAGAGTTACGAGCAGTACTTC.

This clonotype was seen repeatedly, ten times or more. The chain links TRBV5-1 to TRBJ2-5; possible D gene TRBD1, 6 bases. This CDR3 is 14 amino acids long. V gave up 0 bases and J gave up 4 bases, with 10 bases separating them. CDR1 is SGHRS and CDR2 is YFSETQ in the germline V gene. CDR3 sequence: CASSLERGIETQYF. CDR3 bases: TGCGCCAGCAGCTTGGAAAGGGGGATAGAGACCCAGTACTTC.

This clonotype was observed a few times. This rearrangement joins TRBV9 to TRBJ2-1; 9 nucleotides line up with TRBD2. This CDR3 is built from 17 residues. CDR1 SGDLS and CDR2 YYNGEE come from the germline V gene. After removal of 0 bases from V and 4 bases from J, the junction contained 8 bases not matched to a gene. The CDR3 nucleotides are TGTGCCAGCAGCGTAGATCGAACGACTAGCGGATACAATGAGCAGTTCTTC. Its translation: CASSVDRTTSGYNEQFF.

This clonotype was recorded many times. The rearrangement joins TRBV6-4 to TRBJ2-3; D unclear. The germline CDR1 and CDR2 sequences are MRHNA and SNTAGT. The CDR3 consists of 14 residues. The V end was cut by 3 bases, the J end by 0 bases, with 7 bases between. The CDR3 coding sequence is TGTGCCAGCAGTGAGAAGGGAAGCACAGATACGCAGTATTTT. This translates into CASSEKGSTDTQYF.

The chain combines TRBV2 with TRBJ1-5, with D tentatively TRBD1 (5 bases). The V end lost 11 bases, the J end lost 0 bases, and 14 bases lay between the germline ends. Per germline, CDR1 SNHLY and CDR2 FYNNEI. The CDR3 length is 14 residues. CDR3 in amino acids: CAGAQDNSNQPQHF. CDR3 nucleotides: TGTGCCGGCGCACAGGATAATAGCAATCAGCCCCAGCATTTT.

This clonotype was detected a few times. The chain links TRBV7-9 to TRBJ2-7; possibly TRBD1 for D (6 bases). Trimming stripped 5 bases from V and 6 bases from J, with 20 bases between. The CDR3 is 15 amino acids. CDR1 is SEHNR and CDR2 is FQNEAQ in the germline V gene (reference sequence). CDR3 in DNA: TGTGCCAGCAGCAGGGGCACAGGGTCGCAAGGCGAGCAGTACTTC. Translation gives CASSRGTGSQGEQYF.

The CDR3 bases are TGTGCCAGCAGCCCCACTTCAGGGACAGGCTATGGCTACACCTTC. It specifies CASSPTSGTGYGYTF. The chain joins TRBV7-3 to TRBJ1-2, with 8 bases aligning to TRBD1. The V segment lost 5 bases and the J segment 4 bases; nucleotides outside the gene matches: 9. Germline V gene data show CDR1 as SGHTA and CDR2 as FQGTGA. The CDR3 has 15 amino acids.

This clonotype was recorded a few times. V gene TRBV7-2 combines with J gene TRBJ2-2, with D unresolved. Germline CDR1 and CDR2: SGHTA and FQGNSA. With 5 bases removed from V and 1 base from J, the gap between germline ends came to 11 bases. The CDR3 consists of 15 residues. CDR3 in amino acids: CASSAGVLNTGELFF. The CDR3 DNA is TGTGCCAGCAGCGCTGGGGTCTTGAACACCGGGGAGCTGTTTTTT.

This clonotype was recorded once. V usage is TRBV7-8 and J usage is TRBJ2-5; unclear D gene. The CDR3 covers 16 residues. Germline-derived CDR1 and CDR2 are SGHVS and FQNEAQ. V was cut by 0 bases and J by 5 bases, with 16 bases left in between. The CDR3 bases are TGTGCCAGCAGCTTAGCGGCACTTATATTGGGGGAGACCCAGTACTTC. This codes for CASSLAALILGETQYF.

This CDR3 is CASSQDPPPGQRYGYTF. The CDR3, as DNA: TGCGCCAGCAGCCAAGATCCTCCTCCCGGACAGCGCTATGGCTACACCTTC. The chain is built from TRBV4-1 and TRBJ1-2; perhaps TRBD1 as D (6 bases). CDR3 length equals 17 residues. Trimming shortened V by 0 bases and J by 4 bases, and 18 bases separated the two germline ends. Germline V gene data show CDR1 as MGHRA and CDR2 as YSYEKL.

V usage is TRBV29-1 and J usage is TRBJ2-7; possible D gene TRBD2, 5 bases. Germline-derived CDR1 and CDR2 are SQVTM and ANQGSEA. V dropped 5 bases and J dropped 0 bases, with 17 bases sitting between them. This CDR3 has 15 residues. The CDR3 is CSVRSVTGSSYEQYF. CDR3 nucleotides: TGCAGCGTTCGGAGTGTTACGGGGAGCTCCTACGAGCAGTACTTC.

This clonotype was seen ten or more times. This chain joins TRBV12-3 or TRBV12-4 and TRBJ2-2; the match to TRBD1 covers 8 bases. V shed 4 bases, J shed 6 bases, and the junction held 22 bases outside the gene matches. The CDR3 consists of 20 residues. CDR3 in DNA: TGTGCCAGCAGTTCTTACTCCTCCGGGACAGGCGGCAGTTTCTCCGGGGAGCTGTTTTTT. The encoded protein is CASSSYSSGTGGSFSGELFF.

This clonotype has just a few counts. This sequence joins TRBV10-1 and TRBJ2-7; no firm D call. V lost 2 bases, J lost 3 bases, and 11 bases lay in between. The CDR3 extends over 14 amino acids. Germline assignment: CDR1 WNHNN and CDR2 SYGVQD (reference sequence). CDR3 coding DNA: TGCGCCAGCAGTGAGAGCAGAGCGTTCTACGAGCAGTACTTC. Protein: CASSESRAFYEQYF.